The sequence of this T cell receptor beta chain was determined in a study of blood T cell repertoires in COVID-19. CDR3 size: 13 residues. V was cut by 7 bases and J by 3 bases, with 10 bases left in between. Germline CDR1 MNHEY, CDR2 SVGAGI. Patients from Seattle were sampled longitudinally, starting during active infection. The assay was immunoSEQ multiplex PCR, and TCRdb's table has in-frame clones only and misses some. The sample gives hundreds of thousands of clones, more than 80% of which show up once; around 7% is in the top ten. The sequenced material came from peripheral blood. V gene TRBV6-5 combines with J gene TRBJ1-3, with TRBD1 as a possible D gene (6 bases). This receptor was taken from a woman of 80 years or more with COVID-19, enrolled during active disease. DNA for the CDR3: TGTGCCAGCAAAGTAGGGGGTGGAAACACCATATATTTT. Residues: CASKVGGGNTIYF.